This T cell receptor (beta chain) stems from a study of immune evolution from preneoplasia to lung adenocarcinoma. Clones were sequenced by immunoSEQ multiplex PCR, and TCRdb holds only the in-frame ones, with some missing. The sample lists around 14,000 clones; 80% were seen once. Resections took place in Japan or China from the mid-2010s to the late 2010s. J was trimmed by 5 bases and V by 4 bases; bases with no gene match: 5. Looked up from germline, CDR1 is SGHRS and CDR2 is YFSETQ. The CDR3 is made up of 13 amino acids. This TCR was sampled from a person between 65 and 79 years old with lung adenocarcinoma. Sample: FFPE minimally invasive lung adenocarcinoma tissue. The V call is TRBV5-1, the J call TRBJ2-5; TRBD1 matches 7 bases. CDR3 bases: TGCGCCAGCAGCGCTTACAGGGGCGAGACCCAGTACTTC. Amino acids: CASSAYRGETQYF.